This T cell receptor beta chain was sequenced in a study of T cell repertoires in cytomegalovirus infection. About this clonotype itself: Antigen unknown.

TCRdb independently ran MiXCR on the reads; one entry per CDR3 protein. The data hold around 340,000 distinct CDR3 sequences, with around 29% observed a single time. Sequenced here: cultured PBMCs, sampled from culture after CMV antigen stimulation. The clonotype comes from a human donor in good health (CMV status not recorded). Some clones in this sample may be carry-over from other donors' samples.

As DNA, the CDR3 is TGTGCCAGCAGTGGGGGGGGCCCGGGGGGCAACAATGAGCAGTTCTTC. Amino acid sequence: CASSGGGPGGNNEQFF. V usage is TRBV2 and J usage is TRBJ2-1, with D tentatively TRBD2 (7 bases). CDR1 and CDR2 (germline): SNHLY, FYNNEI. V was cut by 4 bases and J by 5 bases, with 18 bases left in between. The CDR3 loop spans 16 amino acids.